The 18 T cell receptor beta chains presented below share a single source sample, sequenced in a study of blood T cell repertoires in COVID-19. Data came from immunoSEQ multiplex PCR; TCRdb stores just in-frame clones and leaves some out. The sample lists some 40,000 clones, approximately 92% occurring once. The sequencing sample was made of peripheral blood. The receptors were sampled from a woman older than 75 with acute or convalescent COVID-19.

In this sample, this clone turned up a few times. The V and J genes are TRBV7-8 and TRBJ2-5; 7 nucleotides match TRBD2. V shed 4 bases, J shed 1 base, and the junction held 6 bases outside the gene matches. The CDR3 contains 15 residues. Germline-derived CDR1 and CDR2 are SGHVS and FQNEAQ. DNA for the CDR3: TGTGCCAGCAGCTACCAAGGGAGGGGCCAAGAGACCCAGTACTTC. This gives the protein CASSYQGRGQETQYF.

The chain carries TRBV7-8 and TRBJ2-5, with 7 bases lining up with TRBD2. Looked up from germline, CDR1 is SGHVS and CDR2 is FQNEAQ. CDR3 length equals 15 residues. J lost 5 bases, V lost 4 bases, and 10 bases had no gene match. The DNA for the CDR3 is TGTGCCAGCAGCTATCGGACCCAGGGAGGGGAGACCCAGTACTTC. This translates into CASSYRTQGGETQYF.

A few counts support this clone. The CDR3 region is CASSLSGTGGFGYTF. CDR3 coding DNA: TGTGCCAGCAGCTTGTCGGGGACAGGGGGCTTCGGCTACACCTTC. The rearrangement uses TRBV5-6 and TRBJ1-2; 12 nucleotides match TRBD1. Germline CDR1 and CDR2: SGHDT and YYEEEE. Trimming at V came to 1 base and at J to 8 bases, leaving 6 bases not matched to a gene. The CDR3 is made up of 15 amino acids. Using reference TRBV5-6 and TRBJ1-2 for the parts outside the CDR3, the full variable domain is DAGVTQSPTHLIKTRGQQVTLRCSPKSGHDTVSWYQQALGQGPQFIFQYYEEEERQRGNFPDRFSGHQFPNYSSELNVNALLLGDSALYLCASSLSGTGGFGYTFGSGTRLTVV.

The CDR3 is CASRTTGFYEQFF. CDR3 coding DNA: TGTGCCAGCAGGACGACAGGGTTCTATGAGCAGTTCTTC. The chain has TRBV6-5 and TRBJ2-1; 7 nucleotides align to TRBD1. V trimming: 6 bases; J trimming: 8 bases; junction bases outside the gene matches: 7. Per the germline V gene, CDR1 is MNHEY and CDR2 is SVGAGI. This CDR3 has 13 residues.

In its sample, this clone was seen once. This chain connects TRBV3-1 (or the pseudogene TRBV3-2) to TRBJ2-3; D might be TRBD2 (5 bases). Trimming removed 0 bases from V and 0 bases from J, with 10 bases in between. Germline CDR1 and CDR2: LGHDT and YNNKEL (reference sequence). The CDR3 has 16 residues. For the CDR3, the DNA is TGTGCCAGCAGCCAAGATTTCGGACTCAGCACAGATACGCAGTATTTT. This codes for CASSQDFGLSTDTQYF.

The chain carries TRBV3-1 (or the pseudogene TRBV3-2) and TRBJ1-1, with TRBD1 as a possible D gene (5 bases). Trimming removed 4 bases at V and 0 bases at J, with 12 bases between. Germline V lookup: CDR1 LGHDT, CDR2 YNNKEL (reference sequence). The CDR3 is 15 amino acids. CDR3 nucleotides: TGTGCCAGCAGCCCCTGGGCAGGGATGAACACTGAAGCTTTCTTT. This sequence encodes CASSPWAGMNTEAFF.

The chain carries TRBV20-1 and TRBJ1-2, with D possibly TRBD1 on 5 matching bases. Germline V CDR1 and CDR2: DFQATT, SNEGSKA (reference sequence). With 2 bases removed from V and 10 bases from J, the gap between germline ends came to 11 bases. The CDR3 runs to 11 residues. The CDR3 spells CSARRQNAYTF. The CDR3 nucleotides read TGCAGTGCTAGACGACAGAATGCCTACACCTTC.

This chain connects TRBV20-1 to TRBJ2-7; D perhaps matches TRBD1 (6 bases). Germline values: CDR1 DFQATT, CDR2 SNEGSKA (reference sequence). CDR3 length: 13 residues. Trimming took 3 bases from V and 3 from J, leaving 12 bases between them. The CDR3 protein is CSASPGHFYEQYF. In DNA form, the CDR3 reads TGCAGTGCTAGTCCGGGACATTTCTACGAGCAGTACTTC.

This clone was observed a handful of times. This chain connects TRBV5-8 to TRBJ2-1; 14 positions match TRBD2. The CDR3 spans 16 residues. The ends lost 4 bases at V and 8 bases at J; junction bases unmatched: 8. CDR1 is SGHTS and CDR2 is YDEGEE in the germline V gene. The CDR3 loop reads CASSGGLAGVWDEQFF. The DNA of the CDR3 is TGTGCCAGCAGCGGGGGACTAGCGGGGGTATGGGATGAGCAGTTCTTC.

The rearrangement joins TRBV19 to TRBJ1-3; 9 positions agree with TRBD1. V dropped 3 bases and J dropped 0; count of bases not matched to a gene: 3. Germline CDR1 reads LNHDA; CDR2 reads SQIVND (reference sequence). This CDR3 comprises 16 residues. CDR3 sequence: CASSIGTGTSGNTIYF. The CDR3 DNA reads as TGTGCCAGTAGTATTGGGACAGGGACCTCTGGAAACACCATATATTTT.

CDR3: CSASQGLNEKLFF. The DNA for the CDR3 is TGCAGTGCTAGTCAGGGGCTAAATGAAAAACTGTTTTTT. The V gene is TRBV20-1, the J gene TRBJ1-4, with D perhaps TRBD1 (6 bases). Germline assignment: CDR1 DFQATT and CDR2 SNEGSKA (reference sequence). The germline V and J ends were trimmed by 3 bases and 5 bases, with 10 bases remaining between them. The CDR3 spans 13 residues.

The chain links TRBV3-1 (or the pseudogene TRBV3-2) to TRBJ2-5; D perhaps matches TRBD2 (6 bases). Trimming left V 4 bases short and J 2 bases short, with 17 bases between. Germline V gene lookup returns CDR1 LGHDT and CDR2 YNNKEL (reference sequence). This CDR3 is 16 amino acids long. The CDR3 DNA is TGTGCCAGCAGCCGATACGTTGGGACTTTACAAGAGACCCAGTACTTC. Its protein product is CASSRYVGTLQETQYF.

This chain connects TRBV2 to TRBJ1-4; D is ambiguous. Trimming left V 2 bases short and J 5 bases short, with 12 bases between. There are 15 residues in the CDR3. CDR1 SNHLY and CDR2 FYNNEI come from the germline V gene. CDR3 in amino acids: CASSEWSGFNEKLFF. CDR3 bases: TGTGCCAGCAGTGAATGGTCCGGGTTCAATGAAAAACTGTTTTTT.

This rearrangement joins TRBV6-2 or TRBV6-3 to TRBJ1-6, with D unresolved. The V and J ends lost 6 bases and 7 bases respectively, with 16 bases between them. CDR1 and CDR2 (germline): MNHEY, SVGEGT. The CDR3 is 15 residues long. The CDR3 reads CASSSELAGNSPLHF. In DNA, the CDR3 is TGTGCCAGCAGCTCCGAGTTGGCGGGAAATTCACCCCTCCACTTT.

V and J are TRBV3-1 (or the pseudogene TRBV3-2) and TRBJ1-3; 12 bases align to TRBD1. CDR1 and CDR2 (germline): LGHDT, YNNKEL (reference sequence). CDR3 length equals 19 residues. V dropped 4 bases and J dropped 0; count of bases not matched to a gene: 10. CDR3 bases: TGTGCCAGCAGCCTCTACCGGGACAGGGGGCGAAACTCTGGAAACACCATATATTTT. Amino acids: CASSLYRDRGRNSGNTIYF.

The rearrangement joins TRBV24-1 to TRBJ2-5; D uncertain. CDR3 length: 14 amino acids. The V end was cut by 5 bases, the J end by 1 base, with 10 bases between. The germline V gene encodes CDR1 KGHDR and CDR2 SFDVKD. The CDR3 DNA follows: TGTGCCACCAGTGGCCCCGGGTCCCAAGAGACCCAGTACTTC. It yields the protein CATSGPGSQETQYF.

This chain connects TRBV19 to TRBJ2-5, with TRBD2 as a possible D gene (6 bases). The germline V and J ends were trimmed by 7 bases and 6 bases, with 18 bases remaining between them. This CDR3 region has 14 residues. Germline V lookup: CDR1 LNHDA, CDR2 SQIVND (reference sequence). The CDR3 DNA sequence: TGTGCCAGTACCTCAGGAGGGGTTGGGAAGACCCAGTACTTC. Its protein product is CASTSGGVGKTQYF.

CDR3 nucleotide sequence: TGTGCCAGCAGGCAAACGGACACAATGAACACTGAAGCTTTCTTT. Translating gives CASRQTDTMNTEAFF. This chain links TRBV6-5 with TRBJ1-1; perhaps TRBD1 as D (5 bases). The CDR3 is made up of 15 amino acids. V dropped 6 bases and J dropped 0 bases, with 14 bases sitting between them. Germline V gene lookup returns CDR1 MNHEY and CDR2 SVGAGI.